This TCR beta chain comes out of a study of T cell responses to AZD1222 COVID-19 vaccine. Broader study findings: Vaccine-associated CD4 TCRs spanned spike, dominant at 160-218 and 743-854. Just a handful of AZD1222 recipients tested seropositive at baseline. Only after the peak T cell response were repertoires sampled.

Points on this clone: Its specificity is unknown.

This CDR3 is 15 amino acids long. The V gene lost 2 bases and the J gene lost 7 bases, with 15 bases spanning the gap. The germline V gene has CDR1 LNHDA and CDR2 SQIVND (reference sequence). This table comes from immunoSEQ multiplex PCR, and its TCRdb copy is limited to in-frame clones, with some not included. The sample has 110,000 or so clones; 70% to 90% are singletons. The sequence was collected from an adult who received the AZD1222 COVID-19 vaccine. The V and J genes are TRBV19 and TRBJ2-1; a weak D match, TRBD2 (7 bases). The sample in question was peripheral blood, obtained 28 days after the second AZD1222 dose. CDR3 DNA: TGTGCCAGTAGTATAAGGGGGGGGCAGATGAATGAGCAGTTCTTC. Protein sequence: CASSIRGGQMNEQFF. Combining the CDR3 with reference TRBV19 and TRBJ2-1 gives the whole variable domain DGGITQSPKYLFRKEGQNVTLSCEQNLNHDAMYWYRQDPGQGLRLIYYSQIVNDFQKGDIAEGYSVSREKKESFPLTVTSAQKNPTAFYLCASSIRGGQMNEQFFGPGTRLTVL.